Shown below are 5 T cell receptor beta chains from a single sample sequenced in a study of cytomegalovirus exposure and HLA in healthy donors (dated by TCRdb to the late 2010s). To prepare the library, the immunoSEQ multiplex PCR assay was applied. The multiplex PCR relied on a mix of 60 forward primers for TCR Vbeta segments and 13 reverse primers for TCR Jbeta segments. TCRdb took over this immuneACCESS table, retaining in-frame rearrangements with V and J assigned. Such tables are incomplete; in checked studies, under half of the missing clones stem from an unresolved V gene, and the remainder is unexplained. The sample contains around 260,000 clones, roughly 80% of them found a single time. The ten largest make up around 0.33% of the sample. Sequencing used PBMCs. The receptors shown here come from a girl aged 2 to 9 in good health and CMV-seronegative.

The V gene is TRBV6-5, the J gene TRBJ2-7, with 9 nucleotides matching TRBD1. In germline, CDR1 is MNHEY, CDR2 SVGAGI. The CDR3 runs 16 residues. After removal of 0 bases from V and 4 bases from J, the junction contained 7 bases not matched to a gene. This CDR3 is CASSYSADRGEYEQYF. In DNA, the CDR3 is TGTGCCAGCAGTTACTCGGCGGACAGGGGAGAATACGAGCAGTACTTC.

There are a few counts of this clone. This chain links TRBV2 with TRBJ1-5, with 8 positions matching TRBD1. Per the germline V gene, CDR1 is SNHLY and CDR2 is FYNNEI. This CDR3 has 14 amino acids. V lost 5 bases, J lost 4 bases, and 4 bases stayed unmatched. CDR3 residues: CASSSRTGNQPQHF. CDR3 nucleotides: TGTGCCAGCAGTTCGCGGACAGGGAATCAGCCCCAGCATTTT.

V gene TRBV28 combines with J gene TRBJ1-5; possible D gene TRBD1, 6 bases. This CDR3 contains 16 residues. Germline loops: CDR1 MDHEN, CDR2 SYDVKM. Trimming took 1 base from V and 4 from J, leaving 14 bases between them. This CDR3 is CASSLYYREGNQPQHF. CDR3 bases: TGTGCCAGCAGTTTATACTACAGGGAGGGTAATCAGCCCCAGCATTTT.

This rearrangement joins TRBV9 to TRBJ2-1; 9 nucleotides agree with TRBD2. The trim removed 4 bases at V and 2 bases at J, leaving 4 bases unmatched. The CDR3 length is 15 residues. Germline V CDR1 and CDR2: SGDLS, YYNGEE. The CDR3 loop is CASSPSGEAYNEQFF. The CDR3 DNA is TGTGCCAGCAGCCCTAGCGGGGAGGCCTACAATGAGCAGTTCTTC.

This clone was observed a few times. The chain carries TRBV7-9 and TRBJ1-1, with TRBD1 as a possible D gene (5 bases). Trimming left V 8 bases short and J 1 base short, with 11 bases between. The CDR3 is 13 amino acids. Germline-derived CDR1 and CDR2 are SEHNR and FQNEAQ (reference sequence). The CDR3 loop is CASVPGGNTEAFF. The CDR3 DNA is TGTGCCAGCGTGCCCGGGGGGAACACTGAAGCTTTCTTT.